One sample yielded the 10 T cell receptor beta chains listed below, sequenced in a study of T cells in Graves' hyperthyroidism and ophthalmopathy. Regions amplified from RNA transcripts were the TCR beta CDR3 regions. Initially, a first-round RT-PCR of the TCR CDR3 employed the HTBI primer set. A single record per CDR3 protein comes from TCRdb applying MiXCR to the multiplex PCR reads. The sample holds more than 300,000 distinct CDR3 sequences; roughly 15% are singletons and the top ten take approximately 35%. Sequences were obtained from blood. The origin of the receptors is a woman aged 25 to 39 with Graves' hyperthyroidism that later progressed to Graves' ophthalmopathy.

The chain employs TRBV19 and TRBJ1-5; the D is unclear. Germline V gene lookup returns CDR1 LNHDA and CDR2 SQIVND (reference sequence). V was pared by 1 base and J by 2 bases, with 9 bases between. The CDR3 totals 15 residues. DNA for the CDR3: TGTGCCAGTAGTATAGTGAGGGCTCGCAATCAGCCCCAGCATTTT. Amino acids: CASSIVRARNQPQHF.

The chain joins TRBV28 to TRBJ1-1; no definite D call. Germline V gene sequence: CDR1 MDHEN, CDR2 SYDVKM. This CDR3 has 15 residues. V shed 5 bases and J shed 5 bases, with 18 bases lying between them. The CDR3: CASSETPYEGTEAFF. CDR3 nucleotides: TGTGCCAGCAGTGAAACCCCATACGAGGGAACTGAAGCTTTCTTT.

The J gene is TRBJ1-2, the V gene TRBV27, with D uncertain. The V end was cut by 6 bases, the J end by 8 bases, with 13 bases between. The length of the CDR3 is 12 residues. The germline gives CDR1 MNHEY, CDR2 SMNVEV (reference sequence). CDR3 loop: CASRPEGGGYTF. For the CDR3, the DNA is TGTGCCAGCAGACCAGAGGGTGGAGGCTACACCTTC.

This clonotype was seen many times. CDR3 amino acids: CASSGGRPLGEQYF. CDR3 DNA sequence: TGTGCCAGCAGCGGCGGGAGGCCCTTGGGCGAGCAGTACTTC. The rearrangement links TRBV2 to TRBJ2-7, with 8 bases matching TRBD2. The CDR3 sequence is 14 residues long. V was pared by 6 bases and J by 6 bases, with 10 bases of the junction left unmatched. CDR1 and CDR2 (germline): SNHLY, FYNNEI.

This chain joins TRBV10-3 and TRBJ2-3; 15 bases fit TRBD2. Germline CDR1 and CDR2: ENHRY and SYGVKD. This CDR3 has 19 residues. The junction had 9 bases not matched to a gene; V was cut back by 0 bases and J by 5 bases. This CDR3 is CAISESYGTSGGSGDTQYF. In DNA, the CDR3 is TGTGCCATCAGTGAGTCCTATGGGACTAGCGGGGGGTCAGGAGATACGCAGTATTTT.

This clonotype was observed at least ten times. The chain combines TRBV2 with TRBJ1-3; a weak D match, TRBD1 (5 bases). The CDR3 totals 15 residues. Trimming removed 1 base at V and 4 bases at J, with 11 bases between. Germline V gene data show CDR1 as SNHLY and CDR2 as FYNNEI. The CDR3 loop reads CASSEDSGPGNTIYF. In DNA form, the CDR3 reads TGTGCCAGCAGTGAAGACTCAGGGCCGGGAAACACCATATATTTT.

The table lists this clonotype with many counts. A junction end diverges from the germline sequence, so it may reflect a read error. The gene calls are TRBV11-2 and TRBJ2-1; D possibly uses TRBD1 or TRBD2 (5 bases each). Germline-derived CDR1 and CDR2 are SGHAT and FQNNGV. This CDR3 contains 15 residues. CDR3 sequence: CASSLGESSYNEQFF. In nucleotides, the CDR3 is TGCGCCAGCAGCTTGGGGGAAAGCTCCTACAATGAGCAGTTCTTC.

The chain links TRBV7-9 to TRBJ2-3; 8 nucleotides align to TRBD1. The V gene's germline CDR1 is SEHNR and CDR2 FQNEAQ (reference sequence). V gave up 5 bases and J gave up 3 bases; unmatched junction bases: 10. The CDR3 spans 16 residues. CDR3: CASSPDQGARTDTQYF. For the CDR3, the DNA is TGTGCCAGCAGCCCCGACCAGGGGGCACGGACAGATACGCAGTATTTT.

The table lists this clonotype with many counts. The chain couples TRBV12-3 or TRBV12-4 to TRBJ2-7; 7 nucleotides line up with TRBD1. The CDR3 runs to 15 residues. The J segment lost 4 bases and the V segment lost 3 bases, leaving 9 bases of the junction unmatched. CDR3 bases: TGTGCCAGCAGTTTGGTGGCAGGGGGATTTTACGAGCAGTACTTC. Translating it yields CASSLVAGGFYEQYF.

Points on this clonotype: A read error may produce the germline difference seen at one junction end. The chain uses TRBV7-7 and TRBJ2-5, with 9 bases fitting TRBD2. This CDR3 contains 20 residues. Per germline, CDR1 SSHAT and CDR2 FNYEAQ (reference sequence). CDR3 amino acids: CASSLGPGLARKGPQETQYF. CDR3 nucleotide sequence: TGTGCTAGCAGCTTAGGCCCTGGACTAGCGAGAAAAGGTCCCCAAGAGACCCAGTACTTC.